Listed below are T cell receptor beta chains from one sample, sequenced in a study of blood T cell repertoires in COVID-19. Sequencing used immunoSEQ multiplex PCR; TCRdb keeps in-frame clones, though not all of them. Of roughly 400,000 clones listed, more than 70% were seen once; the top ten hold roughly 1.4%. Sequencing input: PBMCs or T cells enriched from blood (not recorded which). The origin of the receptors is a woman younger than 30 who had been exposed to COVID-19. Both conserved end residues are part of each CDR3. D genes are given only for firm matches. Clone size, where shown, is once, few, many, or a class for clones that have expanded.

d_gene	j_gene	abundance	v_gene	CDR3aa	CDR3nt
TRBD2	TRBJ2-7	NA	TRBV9	CASSPMGLAGGPGYEQYF	TGTGCCAGCAGCCCGATGGGACTAGCGGGAGGGCCCGGCTACGAGCAGTACTTC
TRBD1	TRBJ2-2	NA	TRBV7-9	CASSFGTGLAGELFF	TGTGCCAGCAGCTTCGGGACAGGGTTGGCCGGGGAGCTGTTTTTT
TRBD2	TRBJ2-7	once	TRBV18	CASSPGAGEYHEQYF	TGTGCCAGCTCACCGGGAGCGGGAGAGTACCACGAGCAGTACTTC
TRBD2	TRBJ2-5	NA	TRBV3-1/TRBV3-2	CASSRNEGRLAGGKTQYF	TGTGCCAGCAGTCGAAATGAGGGCCGGCTAGCGGGGGGTAAGACCCAGTACTTC
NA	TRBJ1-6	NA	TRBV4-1	CASSLGTPYNSPLHF	TGCGCCAGCAGCCTCGGGACACCCTATAATTCACCCCTCCACTTT
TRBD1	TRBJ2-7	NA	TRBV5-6	CASSLVGGVHEQYF	TGTGCCAGCAGCCTGGTAGGGGGCGTCCACGAGCAGTACTTC
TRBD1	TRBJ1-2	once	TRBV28	CASSLSTGLNYGYTF	TGTGCCAGCAGTTTATCGACAGGGCTAAACTATGGCTACACCTTC
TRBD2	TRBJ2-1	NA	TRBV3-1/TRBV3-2	CASSQELAGGNNEQFF	TGTGCCAGCAGCCAAGAACTAGCGGGAGGGAACAATGAGCAGTTCTTC
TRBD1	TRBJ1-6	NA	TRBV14	CASSLGTQGVRTPLHF	TGTGCCAGCAGCCTCGGGACCCAGGGGGTTAGGACCCCCCTCCACTTT
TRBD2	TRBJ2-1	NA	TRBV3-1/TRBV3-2	CASSQDLAGGPPYNEQFF	TGTGCCAGCAGCCAAGACCTAGCGGGAGGGCCCCCTTACAATGAGCAGTTCTTC
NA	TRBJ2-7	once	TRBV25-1	CASSAGGPYEQYF	TGTGCCAGCAGTGCGGGGGGCCCCTACGAGCAGTACTTC
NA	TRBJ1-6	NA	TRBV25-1	CASSQPLTGLHSPLHF	TGTGCCAGCAGTCAGCCCCTAACAGGGCTCCATTCACCCCTCCACTTT
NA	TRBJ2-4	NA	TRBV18	CASSPLTTAKNIQYF	TGTGCCAGCTCACCATTGACTACAGCCAAAAACATTCAGTACTTC
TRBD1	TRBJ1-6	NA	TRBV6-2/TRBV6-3	CASSSLDRESSPLHF	TGTGCCAGCAGCTCTCTTGACAGGGAGTCCTCACCCCTCCACTTT
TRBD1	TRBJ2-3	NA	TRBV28	CATGITWTGGTDTQYF	TGTGCCACGGGGATAACCTGGACAGGGGGAACAGATACGCAGTATTTT
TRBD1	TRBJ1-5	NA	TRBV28	CASSLTGTGMGNQPQHF	TGTGCCAGCAGCTTAACCGGGACAGGGATGGGCAATCAGCCCCAGCATTTT
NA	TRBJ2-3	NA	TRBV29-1	CSVAGNTQYF	TGCAGCGTTGCGGGAAATACGCAGTATTTT
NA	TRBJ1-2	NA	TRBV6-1	CASSEILGEGRSYGYTF	TGTGCCAGCAGTGAAATCCTGGGAGAAGGCCGTTCCTATGGCTACACCTTC
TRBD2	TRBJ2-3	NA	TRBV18	CASSPSGLEADTQYF	TGTGCCAGCTCACCCAGCGGACTAGAGGCAGATACGCAGTATTTT
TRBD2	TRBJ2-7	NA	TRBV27	CASSFPGLASEQYF	TGTGCCAGCAGTTTTCCGGGACTAGCATCCGAGCAGTACTTC
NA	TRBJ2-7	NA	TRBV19	CASSIVSGDSYEQYF	TGTGCCAGTAGTATAGTTTCGGGAGACTCCTACGAGCAGTACTTC
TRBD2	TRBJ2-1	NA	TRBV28	CASRLGGLAGDNEQFF	TGTGCCAGCAGGCTGGGGGGACTAGCGGGAGACAATGAGCAGTTCTTC